Here is one T cell receptor (beta chain) with its context. The data were obtained in a study of cytomegalovirus exposure and HLA in healthy donors. The PCR was carried out with 60 Vbeta primers and 13 Jbeta primers. Per the authors' pipeline: In a later analysis, of about 80 million unique beta chains, some 10 million appeared in at least two donors. Assay used: immunoSEQ multiplex PCR; TCRdb lists only in-frame clones, some missing. Clone size and V and J calls were adopted from that table, with D and trimming inferred from the DNA. Found here are 170,000 or so clones, about 80% of them singletons; the top ten hold 2.2%. Trimming left V 1 base short and J 4 bases short, with 12 bases between. Germline CDR1 and CDR2: MGHRA and YSYEKL. The CDR3 is 15 residues long.

This rearrangement joins TRBV4-1 to TRBJ2-3; D perhaps matches TRBD1 (6 bases). This sequence originates from a woman aged 25 to 39 in good health and CMV-seronegative. Sequenced input: PBMCs. The CDR3 loop is CASSQGNRVPDTQYF. The CDR3, as DNA: TGCGCCAGCAGCCAAGGGAACAGGGTCCCAGATACGCAGTATTTT.